This T cell receptor beta chain was recorded in a study of blood T cell repertoires in COVID-19. As for the study in general: Researchers got acute and convalescent COVID-19 samples from the United States, Italy and Spain. In each case, the material was cDNA or gDNA derived from T cells, B-cell-depleted T cells, or PBMCs.

Authors' data handling: Scientists estimated how many nucleated cells there were by amplifying reference gene primers. Clones were read by immunoSEQ multiplex PCR, and TCRdb kept only the in-frame ones, dropping some. V and J calls and clone size are those listed in that table; D and trimming were worked out from the DNA. The repertoire includes over 250,000 clones, approximately 91% of them detected once, and 2.2% sits in the top ten. Unmatched junction bases numbered 5, after V lost 0 bases and J lost 4 bases. In germline, CDR1 is SGHRS, CDR2 YFSETQ. The CDR3 runs to 15 residues. While infection was still active, Seattle patients were enrolled and then followed longitudinally.

The chain employs TRBV5-1 and TRBJ1-1, with 8 bases lining up with TRBD1. The sample comprised peripheral blood. The receptor's source is a woman aged 25 to 39 with COVID-19, enrolled during active disease. CDR3 sequence: CASSLDDRGGTEAFF. Written as DNA, the CDR3 is TGCGCCAGCAGCTTGGACGACAGGGGAGGCACTGAAGCTTTCTTT.